The T cell receptor beta chain described here comes from a study of beta chain features in type 1 diabetes. Study-wide findings and caveats: HLA influence on TCRB rearrangement stayed unresolved here.

The entirety of the isolated RNA underwent reverse transcription, so expressed TCRB transcripts were sequenced. Sequencing used immunoSEQ multiplex PCR; TCRdb keeps in-frame clones, though not all of them. This sample has 350,000 or so clones, with 15% to 20% found just once. Remarks on this clone: The target antigen is unknown.

Using CD45RO/CCR7/CD25/CD127/CD95/CD27, CD4+ naive, central memory, regulatory and stem cell-like memory cells were sorted. Between the trimmed V and J ends, which lost 3 bases and 3 bases, there was a span of 12 bases. Germline values: CDR1 SGHAT, CDR2 FQNNGV. The CDR3 is 14 residues long. V gene TRBV11-2 combines with J gene TRBJ2-7; D might be TRBD2 (6 bases). The receptor's source is a woman aged 18-29 years in good health. Sequenced: naive CD4+ T cells from blood. CDR3 bases: TGTGCCAGCAGCTTGGAGCTAGCGCGCTACGAGCAGTACTTC. Its translation is CASSLELARYEQYF.